Detailed here is one T cell receptor (beta chain). Antigen unknown. The data stem from a study of cytomegalovirus exposure and HLA in healthy donors. General observations from the study: In a later analysis, CMV-associated beta chains were mostly HLA-associated, it appeared. HLA alleles were associated with some 16,000 TCR beta sequences in a later analysis at 0.05 false discovery rate. A later analysis reported that several of the most significant clusters appeared to be linked to common viral pathogens, among them Epstein-Barr virus.

This CDR3 has 14 amino acids. Trimming cost V 5 bases and J 3 bases, with 13 bases left between them. Germline CDR1 SGHNT, CDR2 YENEEA. 13 Jbeta primers and 60 Vbeta primers were used for the PCR. In the authors' methods: A later analysis tallied about 80 million unique TCR beta chains, roughly 11 million of them shared. Some clones are missing from TCRdb's copy, which holds only in-frame ones; the method was immunoSEQ multiplex PCR. The V and J calls and clone size come from that table; D and trimming were worked out from the DNA. The sample totals about 140,000 clones. The sequence came from a woman between 18 and 29 years old in good health and CMV-seronegative. The material sequenced was PBMCs. The J gene is TRBJ1-1, the V gene TRBV11-3, with D possibly TRBD1 on 6 matching bases. This CDR3 reads CASSLTGLYTEAFF. In DNA form, the CDR3 reads TGTGCCAGCAGCCTCACAGGGCTTTACACTGAAGCTTTCTTT. The variable domain in full, completed from reference TRBV11-3 and TRBJ1-1, reads EAGVVQSPRYKIIEKKQPVAFWCNPISGHNTLYWYLQNLGQGPELLIRYENEEAVDDSQLPKDRFSAERLKGVDSTLKIQPAELGDSAVYLCASSLTGLYTEAFFGQGTRLTVV.